The rows below give T cell receptor beta chains drawn from one sample of a study of CD8+ T cells in alopecia areata. TCRdb's table, derived via immunoSEQ multiplex PCR, lists solely in-frame clones and lacks some. The sample lists roughly 140,000 clones; 62% were seen once. Sequenced input: CD8+ T cells sorted from blood. Source of these receptors: a human donor in good health. Each CDR3 is given with its conserved first and last residue. The D gene is left open where the match is weak. Only some rows state a clone size, as once, few, many or a class for expanded clones.

abundance,j_gene,d_gene,v_gene,CDR3aa,CDR3nt
once,TRBJ2-1,-,TRBV6-6,CASSYGVRDFYNEQFF,TGTGCCAGCAGTTACGGGGTACGGGATTTCTACAATGAGCAGTTCTTC
-,TRBJ1-5,-,TRBV30,CAWSEGVIAGPQHF,TGTGCCTGGAGTGAAGGGGTTATAGCGGGGCCCCAGCATTTT
once,TRBJ2-1,TRBD2,TRBV28,CASKLAGYNEQFF,TGTGCCAGCAAACTAGCGGGGTACAATGAGCAGTTCTTC
once,TRBJ2-5,-,TRBV27,CASRQMGATPSGETQYF,TGTGCCAGCAGACAAATGGGGGCAACACCCTCCGGAGAGACCCAGTACTTC
-,TRBJ2-1,TRBD2,TRBV14,CASSPPPLAGWGEQFF,TGTGCCAGCAGCCCGCCCCCCCTAGCGGGGTGGGGTGAGCAGTTCTTC
few,TRBJ2-7,TRBD1,TRBV27,CASRPDRGITYEQQYF,TGTGCCAGCAGACCGGACAGGGGGATTACCTACGAACAGCAGTACTTC
-,TRBJ1-4,-,TRBV2,CASSDLRGGSEKLFF,TGTGCCAGCAGTGATCTTCGGGGAGGAAGTGAAAAACTGTTTTTT
-,TRBJ2-2,-,TRBV6-5,CASSYPAGSTGELFF,TGTGCCAGCAGTTACCCCGCGGGGAGCACCGGGGAGCTGTTTTTT
-,TRBJ1-1,-,TRBV9,CASSSPGGGETEAFF,TGTGCCAGCAGCTCGCCGGGGGGCGGGGAAACTGAAGCTTTCTTT
-,TRBJ1-2,TRBD1,TRBV13,CASSGQGARGYTF,TGTGCCAGCAGTGGACAGGGGGCGCGCGGCTACACCTTC
many,TRBJ2-1,-,TRBV11-1,CASSLRGNYNEQFF,TGTGCCAGCAGCTTGCGCGGGAACTACAATGAGCAGTTCTTC
few,TRBJ2-3,TRBD2,TRBV12-5,CASGLTAGGSDTQYF,TGTGCTAGTGGTTTGACAGCGGGAGGGAGCGATACGCAGTATTTT
-,TRBJ1-1,-,TRBV2,CASIGTEAFF,TGTGCCAGCATAGGCACTGAAGCTTTCTTT
-,TRBJ2-5,-,TRBV11-2,CASSLTVAGQETQYF,TGTGCCAGCAGCTTAACAGTAGCAGGCCAAGAGACCCAGTACTTC
few,TRBJ2-3,-,TRBV23-1,CASSRDLSSTDTQYF,TGCGCCAGCAGTCGCGACTTATCTAGCACAGATACGCAGTATTTT
few,TRBJ1-1,-,TRBV10-3,CAISESATTEAFF,TGTGCCATCAGTGAGTCCGCCACAACAGAAGCTTTCTTT
-,TRBJ2-7,-,TRBV27,CASSLSAGGGLQYF,TGTGCCAGCAGTTTATCGGCCGGAGGGGGCCTGCAGTACTTC
-,TRBJ2-5,TRBD2,TRBV4-1,CASSQGLAGEWETQYF,TGCGCCAGCAGCCAAGGACTAGCGGGAGAATGGGAGACCCAGTACTTC
-,TRBJ2-7,-,TRBV27,CASSSRGYEQYF,TGTGCCAGCAGTTCACGCGGCTACGAGCAGTACTTC
-,TRBJ2-5,TRBD2,TRBV7-9,CASSAATSARETQYF,TGTGCCAGCAGCGCGGCTACTAGCGCTCGGGAGACCCAGTACTTC
-,TRBJ2-3,-,TRBV4-1,CASSPDFTDTQYF,TGCGCCAGCAGCCCGGACTTCACAGATACGCAGTATTTT
-,TRBJ1-1,-,TRBV5-4,CASSPIGDEAFF,TGTGCCAGCAGCCCCATAGGGGACGAAGCTTTCTTT
-,TRBJ2-1,-,TRBV7-6,CASSSRLGGNEQFF,TGTGCCAGCAGCTCAAGACTGGGGGGCAATGAGCAGTTCTTC
-,TRBJ1-1,-,TRBV11-2,CASKQGMNTEAFF,TGTGCCAGCAAACAGGGCATGAACACTGAAGCTTTCTTT